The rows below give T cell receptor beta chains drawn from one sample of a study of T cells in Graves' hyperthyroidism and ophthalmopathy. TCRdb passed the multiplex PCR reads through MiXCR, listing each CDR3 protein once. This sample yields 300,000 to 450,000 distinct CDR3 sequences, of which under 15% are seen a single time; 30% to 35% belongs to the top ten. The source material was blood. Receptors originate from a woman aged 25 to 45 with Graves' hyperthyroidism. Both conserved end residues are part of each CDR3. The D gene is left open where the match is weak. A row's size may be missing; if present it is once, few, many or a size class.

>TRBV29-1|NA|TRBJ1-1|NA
CSVAGRSTEAFF
TGCAGCGTTGCCGGTAGGAGCACTGAAGCTTTCTTT
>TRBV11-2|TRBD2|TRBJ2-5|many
CASSPGTRVETQYF
TGTGCCAGCAGCCCCGGGACTAGAGTAGAGACCCAGTACTTC
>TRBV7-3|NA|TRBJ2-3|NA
CASSLIPHTDTQYF
TGTGCCAGCAGCTTAATACCCCACACAGATACGCAGTATTTT
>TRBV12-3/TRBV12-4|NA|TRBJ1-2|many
CASSTGPYGYTF
TGTGCCAGCAGCACCGGGCCCTATGGCTACACCTTC
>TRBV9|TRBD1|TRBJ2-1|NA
CASRSGTGFNEQFF
TGTGCCAGCCGCTCCGGGACAGGGTTCAATGAGCAGTTCTTC
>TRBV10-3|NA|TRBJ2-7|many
CAISEGGQQYF
TGTGCCATCAGTGAGGGCGGTCAGCAGTACTTC
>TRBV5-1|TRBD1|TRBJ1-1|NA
CASSYRQGFAEAFF
TGCGCCAGCAGCTACCGACAGGGGTTCGCTGAAGCTTTCTTT
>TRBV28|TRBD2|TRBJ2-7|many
CASTPGLAGNYEQYF
TGTGCCAGCACCCCGGGACTAGCGGGAAATTACGAGCAGTACTTC
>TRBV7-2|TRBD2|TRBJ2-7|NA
CASSPSSGGAYEQYF
TGTGCCAGCAGCCCGAGTAGCGGGGGCGCCTACGAGCAGTACTTC
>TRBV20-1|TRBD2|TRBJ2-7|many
CSATTLADRYEQYF
TGCAGTGCGACCACCCTAGCGGACCGATACGAGCAGTACTTC
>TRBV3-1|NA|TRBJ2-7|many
CASSQAEGYEQYF
TGTGCCAGCAGCCAAGCAGAAGGTTACGAGCAGTACTTC
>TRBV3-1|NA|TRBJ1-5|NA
CASRPWGANEPQHF
TGTGCCAGCAGACCGTGGGGGGCTAACGAGCCCCAGCATTTT
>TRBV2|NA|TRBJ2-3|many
CASSAVMTSSTDTQYF
TGTGCCAGCAGTGCTGTAATGACTTCTAGCACAGATACGCAGTATTTT
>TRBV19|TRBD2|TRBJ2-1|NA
CASSGPGREGRNEQFF
TGTGCCAGTAGTGGGCCGGGGCGGGAGGGCCGGAATGAGCAGTTCTTC
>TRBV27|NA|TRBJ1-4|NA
CASSSGTILTTNEKLFF
TGTGCCAGCAGTTCCGGGACCATCCTGACGACTAATGAAAAACTGTTTTTT
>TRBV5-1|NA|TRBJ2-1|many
CASSSDYLTYNEQFF
TGCGCCAGCAGCTCGGACTACCTAACCTACAATGAGCAGTTCTTC